The rows below give T cell receptor beta chains drawn from one sample of a study of cytomegalovirus exposure and HLA in healthy donors. Sequenced by immunoSEQ multiplex PCR; TCRdb stores in-frame clones only, minus some. The data hold 95,000 to 150,000 clones, with over 80% observed a single time. The sequenced material came from PBMCs. These receptors were obtained from a man aged 25 to 45 in good health and CMV-seronegative. Both conserved end residues are part of each CDR3. D genes are given only for firm matches. Clone size is stated in some rows and not others, as once, few, many or a class when expanded.

CDR3 protein: CASSLTPSTGSGNTIYF
CDR3 DNA: TGTGCCAGCAGCTTAACCCCCTCGACAGGATCAGGAAACACCATATATTTT
clone size: .
J gene: TRBJ1-3
V gene: TRBV28
D gene: .

CDR3 protein: CASSLSDRVSLGWTPLHF
CDR3 DNA: TGTGCCAGCTCACTTTCGGACAGGGTAAGTCTCGGGTGGACACCCCTCCACTTT
clone size: few
J gene: TRBJ1-6
V gene: TRBV18
D gene: TRBD1

CDR3 protein: CASSYTAGGVGEKLFF
CDR3 DNA: TGTGCCAGCAGTTACACCGCAGGGGGAGTTGGTGAAAAACTGTTTTTT
clone size: .
J gene: TRBJ1-4
V gene: TRBV6-5
D gene: TRBD1

CDR3 protein: CASSYGTKAKNSQYF
CDR3 DNA: TGTGCCAGCAGTTACGGGACAAAAGCCAAAAACAGTCAGTACTTC
clone size: .
J gene: TRBJ2-4
V gene: TRBV6-5
D gene: .

CDR3 protein: CASASGTRGTGKLFF
CDR3 DNA: TGTGCCAGCGCCTCGGGCACGAGGGGGACCGGGAAACTGTTTTTT
clone size: once
J gene: TRBJ1-4
V gene: TRBV18
D gene: .

CDR3 protein: CASSPAWGQGVNSPLHF
CDR3 DNA: TGTGCCAGCAGTCCCGCCTGGGGACAGGGTGTAAATTCACCCCTCCACTTT
clone size: .
J gene: TRBJ1-6
V gene: TRBV28
D gene: TRBD1

CDR3 protein: CASSLGQYEQYF
CDR3 DNA: TGTGCCAGCAGCTTAGGACAGTACGAGCAGTACTTC
clone size: .
J gene: TRBJ2-7
V gene: TRBV5-6
D gene: .

CDR3 protein: CASSLPRTGVIVGNQPQHF
CDR3 DNA: TGTGCCAGCAGTTTACCCCGGACAGGGGTTATAGTAGGCAATCAGCCCCAGCATTTT
clone size: .
J gene: TRBJ1-5
V gene: TRBV27
D gene: TRBD1

CDR3 protein: CASSSRGGGPQHF
CDR3 DNA: TGTGCCAGCAGCTCCCGTGGGGGGGGGCCCCAGCATTTT
clone size: few
J gene: TRBJ1-5
V gene: TRBV7-9
D gene: .

CDR3 protein: CASSQEPRTSGTSTQQFF
CDR3 DNA: TGTGCCAGCAGCCAAGAGCCCCGGACTAGCGGGACCTCCACTCAGCAGTTCTTC
clone size: .
J gene: TRBJ2-1
V gene: TRBV4-2
D gene: TRBD2

CDR3 protein: CASVQASGNTIYF
CDR3 DNA: TGTGCCAGCGTCCAAGCCTCTGGAAACACCATATATTTT
clone size: .
J gene: TRBJ1-3
V gene: TRBV2
D gene: .

CDR3 protein: CASSVGQGAPDTQYF
CDR3 DNA: TGTGCCAGCAGCGTAGGACAGGGGGCCCCAGATACGCAGTATTTT
clone size: .
J gene: TRBJ2-3
V gene: TRBV9
D gene: TRBD1

CDR3 protein: CASSQPTSGGANEQFF
CDR3 DNA: TGTGCCAGCAGCCAACCCACTAGCGGGGGGGCCAATGAGCAGTTCTTC
clone size: .
J gene: TRBJ2-1
V gene: TRBV4-2
D gene: TRBD2

CDR3 protein: CATSRVSVPGEQFF
CDR3 DNA: TGTGCCACCAGCAGAGTTTCGGTCCCCGGTGAGCAGTTCTTC
clone size: .
J gene: TRBJ2-1
V gene: TRBV15
D gene: .

CDR3 protein: CASSPGTSEQETQYF
CDR3 DNA: TGTGCCAGCAGCCCAGGGACTAGCGAGCAAGAGACCCAGTACTTC
clone size: .
J gene: TRBJ2-5
V gene: TRBV11-2
D gene: TRBD2

CDR3 protein: CASSIGQASNQPQHF
CDR3 DNA: TGTGCCAGCAGCATAGGACAGGCCAGCAATCAGCCCCAGCATTTT
clone size: .
J gene: TRBJ1-5
V gene: TRBV9
D gene: TRBD1

CDR3 protein: CASSTGTGGYNSPLHF
CDR3 DNA: TGTGCCAGTAGTACCGGGACAGGGGGCTATAATTCACCCCTCCACTTT
clone size: .
J gene: TRBJ1-6
V gene: TRBV19
D gene: TRBD1

CDR3 protein: CASSQGLAVGANEQFF
CDR3 DNA: TGTGCCAGCAGCCAAGGACTAGCGGTCGGGGCCAATGAGCAGTTCTTC
clone size: .
J gene: TRBJ2-1
V gene: TRBV14
D gene: TRBD2

CDR3 protein: CASSPQGAAPYEQYF
CDR3 DNA: TGTGCCAGCAGCCCTCAGGGGGCTGCCCCTTACGAGCAGTACTTC
clone size: once
J gene: TRBJ2-7
V gene: TRBV11-2
D gene: TRBD1

CDR3 protein: CASSLAGSGNTIYF
CDR3 DNA: TGCGCCAGCAGCTTGGCAGGCTCTGGAAACACCATATATTTT
clone size: .
J gene: TRBJ1-3
V gene: TRBV5-1
D gene: .

CDR3 protein: CASKLSGGKSETQYF
CDR3 DNA: TGTGCCAGCAAACTAAGCGGGGGGAAAAGTGAGACCCAGTACTTC
clone size: .
J gene: TRBJ2-5
V gene: TRBV2
D gene: TRBD2

CDR3 protein: CASSLTEGSRQYF
CDR3 DNA: TGTGCCAGCAGCTTAACGGAGGGCTCTAGGCAGTACTTC
clone size: few
J gene: TRBJ2-5
V gene: TRBV7-8
D gene: .

CDR3 protein: CASSPYGGARRTDTQYF
CDR3 DNA: TGTGCCAGCAGCCCATACGGGGGGGCGCGTCGTACAGATACGCAGTATTTT
clone size: .
J gene: TRBJ2-3
V gene: TRBV9
D gene: TRBD2

CDR3 protein: CASSQGASYGYTF
CDR3 DNA: TGTGCCAGCTCTCAGGGGGCGAGCTATGGCTACACCTTC
clone size: .
J gene: TRBJ1-2
V gene: TRBV6-1
D gene: TRBD1

CDR3 protein: CASSSVPGQGKRGYTF
CDR3 DNA: TGTGCCAGCAGCTCCGTTCCGGGACAGGGGAAGAGGGGCTACACCTTC
clone size: .
J gene: TRBJ1-2
V gene: TRBV4-2
D gene: TRBD1

CDR3 protein: CASSYSSPGSGNTIYF
CDR3 DNA: TGTGCCAGCAGTTACTCGAGTCCAGGCTCTGGAAACACCATATATTTT
clone size: .
J gene: TRBJ1-3
V gene: TRBV6-5
D gene: .

CDR3 protein: CASSQNPSTGNEQFF
CDR3 DNA: TGCGCCAGCAGCCAAAACCCCTCGACTGGCAATGAGCAGTTCTTC
clone size: .
J gene: TRBJ2-1
V gene: TRBV4-1
D gene: .

CDR3 protein: CASSLRGGGSDTQYF
CDR3 DNA: TGTGCCAGCAGCTTACGCGGGGGGGGATCCGATACGCAGTATTTT
clone size: few
J gene: TRBJ2-3
V gene: TRBV5-5
D gene: TRBD2

CDR3 protein: CASSPGVEQYF
CDR3 DNA: TGTGCCAGCAGCCCAGGGGTTGAGCAGTACTTC
clone size: .
J gene: TRBJ2-7
V gene: TRBV7-2
D gene: .

CDR3 protein: CASSPGGGSTDTQYF
CDR3 DNA: TGTGCCAGCAGCCCGGGCGGGGGGAGCACAGATACGCAGTATTTT
clone size: .
J gene: TRBJ2-3
V gene: TRBV7-9
D gene: TRBD2

CDR3 protein: CASSTRTGRNTEAFF
CDR3 DNA: TGTGCCAGCAGTACCCGGACAGGGCGGAACACTGAAGCTTTCTTT
clone size: .
J gene: TRBJ1-1
V gene: TRBV6-5
D gene: TRBD1

CDR3 protein: CASSLTGTSEVTDTQYF
CDR3 DNA: TGTGCCAGCAGCTTAACCGGGACTAGCGAAGTCACAGATACGCAGTATTTT
clone size: .
J gene: TRBJ2-3
V gene: TRBV7-2
D gene: TRBD2

CDR3 protein: CASSPLLAGGTDTQYF
CDR3 DNA: TGTGCCAGCAGCCCGTTACTAGCGGGGGGAACAGATACGCAGTATTTT
clone size: .
J gene: TRBJ2-3
V gene: TRBV7-9
D gene: TRBD2

CDR3 protein: CASSYRLLYEQYF
CDR3 DNA: TGTGCCAGCAGTTACCGACTCCTCTACGAGCAGTACTTC
clone size: .
J gene: TRBJ2-7
V gene: TRBV6-5
D gene: .

CDR3 protein: CASIPLPPGELFF
CDR3 DNA: TGTGCCAGCATACCTCTACCCCCCGGGGAGCTGTTTTTT
clone size: .
J gene: TRBJ2-2
V gene: TRBV7-8
D gene: .

CDR3 protein: CASSLGRNTEAFF
CDR3 DNA: TGCGCCAGCAGCTTGGGCAGGAACACTGAAGCTTTCTTT
clone size: .
J gene: TRBJ1-1
V gene: TRBV5-1
D gene: .

CDR3 protein: CASSWTGSNQPQHF
CDR3 DNA: TGCGCCAGCAGCTGGACAGGGAGCAATCAGCCCCAGCATTTT
clone size: .
J gene: TRBJ1-5
V gene: TRBV4-3
D gene: TRBD1

CDR3 protein: CASRERGYSNQPQHF
CDR3 DNA: TGTGCCAGCAGGGAAAGGGGGTATAGCAATCAGCCCCAGCATTTT
clone size: .
J gene: TRBJ1-5
V gene: TRBV6-1
D gene: .

CDR3 protein: CASSKEGWAEAFF
CDR3 DNA: TGTGCCAGCAGCAAAGAGGGGTGGGCTGAAGCTTTCTTT
clone size: .
J gene: TRBJ1-1
V gene: TRBV21-1
D gene: .

CDR3 protein: CASSHPPEGKLFF
CDR3 DNA: TGTGCCAGCAGTCATCCCCCGGAGGGGAAACTGTTTTTT
clone size: .
J gene: TRBJ1-4
V gene: TRBV11-2
D gene: .

CDR3 protein: CASSIGDYRTDTQYF
CDR3 DNA: TGTGCCAGTAGTATCGGGGACTACCGCACAGATACGCAGTATTTT
clone size: .
J gene: TRBJ2-3
V gene: TRBV19
D gene: TRBD2

CDR3 protein: CSSSLEQDSPLHF
CDR3 DNA: TGTTCCAGCAGCTTAGAACAGGATTCACCCCTCCACTTT
clone size: .
J gene: TRBJ1-6
V gene: TRBV7-9
D gene: .

CDR3 protein: CAWSVRGDEQYF
CDR3 DNA: TGTGCCTGGAGTGTACGAGGTGACGAGCAGTACTTC
clone size: .
J gene: TRBJ2-7
V gene: TRBV30
D gene: .

CDR3 protein: CASSLDRGGELFF
CDR3 DNA: TGTGCCAGCAGCTTAGATAGGGGCGGGGAGCTGTTTTTT
clone size: .
J gene: TRBJ2-2
V gene: TRBV11-2
D gene: .

CDR3 protein: CASSQAGGAAYEQYF
CDR3 DNA: TGTGCCAGCAGCCAAGCGGGGGGGGCAGCCTACGAGCAGTACTTC
clone size: once
J gene: TRBJ2-7
V gene: TRBV4-2
D gene: TRBD2

CDR3 protein: CASSLGRGDTQYF
CDR3 DNA: TGCGCCAGCAGCTTGGGCCGAGGAGATACGCAGTATTTT
clone size: .
J gene: TRBJ2-3
V gene: TRBV5-1
D gene: .

CDR3 protein: CASSETGESNEKLFF
CDR3 DNA: TGTGCCAGCAGTGAAACAGGGGAATCTAATGAAAAACTGTTTTTT
clone size: .
J gene: TRBJ1-4
V gene: TRBV2
D gene: TRBD1

CDR3 protein: CASQLRDRVDEQFF
CDR3 DNA: TGTGCTAGCCAATTGCGGGACAGGGTTGATGAGCAGTTCTTC
clone size: .
J gene: TRBJ2-1
V gene: TRBV12-5
D gene: TRBD1

CDR3 protein: CATSRGGTGSYEQYF
CDR3 DNA: TGTGCCACCAGCAGAGGTGGGACAGGGTCCTACGAGCAGTACTTC
clone size: .
J gene: TRBJ2-7
V gene: TRBV15
D gene: TRBD1

CDR3 protein: CSVATRVKGQGYTF
CDR3 DNA: TGCAGCGTTGCAACGAGGGTAAAGGGACAGGGCTACACCTTC
clone size: .
J gene: TRBJ1-2
V gene: TRBV29-1
D gene: TRBD1

CDR3 protein: CASSLPPETQYF
CDR3 DNA: TGTGCCAGCTCACTACCCCCTGAGACCCAGTACTTC
clone size: .
J gene: TRBJ2-5
V gene: TRBV18
D gene: .

CDR3 protein: CASTQGGGRGLYEQYF
CDR3 DNA: TGTGCCAGCACCCAAGGGGGGGGGCGGGGGCTCTACGAGCAGTACTTC
clone size: .
J gene: TRBJ2-7
V gene: TRBV28
D gene: .

CDR3 protein: CASSQRGGMNTEAFF
CDR3 DNA: TGTGCCAGCAGCCAACGGGGGGGCATGAACACTGAAGCTTTCTTT
clone size: .
J gene: TRBJ1-1
V gene: TRBV7-2
D gene: .